This TCR beta chain was sequenced in a study of early T cells in non-severe SARS-CoV-2 infection. The CDR3 has 15 residues. Germline V gene data show CDR1 as SGHTS and CDR2 as YDEGEE. With V trimmed by 4 bases and J by 7 bases, 12 bases remained unmatched. Notes on the study in general: A preference for anti-spike CD8 responses marked VDJdb matching, which missed private and CD4 specificities.

TCRdb re-analysed the 5' RACE reads in MiXCR, keeping a single row per CDR3 protein. The sample includes under 85,000 distinct CDR3 sequences, roughly 9.5% seen only once; the top ten take 5.5% to 7%. A few counts support this clonotype. The antigen is not known. Source material: whole blood. The chain has TRBV5-8 and TRBJ1-2, with 8 bases identical to TRBD1. The sequence came from an adult who was a healthcare worker with PCR-confirmed SARS-CoV-2 infection or an uninfected control (not recorded which). The CDR3 spells CASSISRGHIVGYTF. The DNA of the CDR3 is TGTGCCAGCAGCATAAGCAGGGGGCACATTGTTGGCTACACCTTC.